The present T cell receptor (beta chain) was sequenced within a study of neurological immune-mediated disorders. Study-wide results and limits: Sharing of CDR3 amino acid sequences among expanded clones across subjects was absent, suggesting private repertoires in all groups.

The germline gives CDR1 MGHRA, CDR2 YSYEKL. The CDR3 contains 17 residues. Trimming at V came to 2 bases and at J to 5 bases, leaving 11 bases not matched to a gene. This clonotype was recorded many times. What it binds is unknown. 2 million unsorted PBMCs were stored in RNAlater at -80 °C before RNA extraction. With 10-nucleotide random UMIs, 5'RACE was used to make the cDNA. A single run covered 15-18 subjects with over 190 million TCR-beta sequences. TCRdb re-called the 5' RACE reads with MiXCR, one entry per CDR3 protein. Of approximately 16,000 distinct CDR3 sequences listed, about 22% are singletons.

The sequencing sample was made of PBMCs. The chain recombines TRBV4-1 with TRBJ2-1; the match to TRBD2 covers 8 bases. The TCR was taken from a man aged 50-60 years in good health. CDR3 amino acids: CASSQTSGSLFNNEQFF. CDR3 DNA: TGCGCCAGCAGCCAAACCAGCGGGAGTCTTTTTAACAATGAGCAGTTCTTC.